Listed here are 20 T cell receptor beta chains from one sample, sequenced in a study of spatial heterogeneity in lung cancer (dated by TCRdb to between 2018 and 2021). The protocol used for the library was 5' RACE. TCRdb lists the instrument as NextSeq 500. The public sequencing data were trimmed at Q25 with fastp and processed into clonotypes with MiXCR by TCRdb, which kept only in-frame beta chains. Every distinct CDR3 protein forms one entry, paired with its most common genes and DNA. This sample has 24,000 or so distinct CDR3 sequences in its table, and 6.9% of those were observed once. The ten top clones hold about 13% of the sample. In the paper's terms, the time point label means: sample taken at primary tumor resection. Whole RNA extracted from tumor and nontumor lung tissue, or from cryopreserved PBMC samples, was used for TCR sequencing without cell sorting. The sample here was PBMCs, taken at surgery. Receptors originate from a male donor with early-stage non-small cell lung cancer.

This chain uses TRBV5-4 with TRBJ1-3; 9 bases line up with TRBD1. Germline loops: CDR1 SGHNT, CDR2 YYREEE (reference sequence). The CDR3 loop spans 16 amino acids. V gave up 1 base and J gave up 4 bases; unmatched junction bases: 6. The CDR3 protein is CASSLSQGAPGNTIYF. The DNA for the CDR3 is TGTGCCAGCAGCTTGTCACAGGGGGCGCCCGGAAACACCATATATTTT.

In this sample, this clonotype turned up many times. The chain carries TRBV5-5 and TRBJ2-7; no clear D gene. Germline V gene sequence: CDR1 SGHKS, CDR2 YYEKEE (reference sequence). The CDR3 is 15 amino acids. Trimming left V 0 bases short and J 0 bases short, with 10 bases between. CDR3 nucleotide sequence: TGTGCCAGCAGCTTGGAAGTCCGTAGCTCCTACGAGCAGTACTTC. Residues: CASSLEVRSSYEQYF.

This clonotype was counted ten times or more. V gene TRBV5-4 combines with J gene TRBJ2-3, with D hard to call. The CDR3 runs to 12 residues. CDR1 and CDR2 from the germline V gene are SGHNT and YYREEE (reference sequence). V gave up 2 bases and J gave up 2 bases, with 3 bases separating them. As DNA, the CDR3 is TGTGCCAGCAGCTTATCCACAGATACGCAGTATTTT. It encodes CASSLSTDTQYF.

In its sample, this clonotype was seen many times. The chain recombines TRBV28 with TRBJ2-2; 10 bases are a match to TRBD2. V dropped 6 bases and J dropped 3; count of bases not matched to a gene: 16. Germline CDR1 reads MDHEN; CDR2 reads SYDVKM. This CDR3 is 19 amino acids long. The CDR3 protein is CASSRDRQSGRAHTGELFF. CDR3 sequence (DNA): TGTGCCAGCAGCCGGGACAGACAAAGCGGGAGGGCCCACACCGGGGAGCTGTTTTTT.

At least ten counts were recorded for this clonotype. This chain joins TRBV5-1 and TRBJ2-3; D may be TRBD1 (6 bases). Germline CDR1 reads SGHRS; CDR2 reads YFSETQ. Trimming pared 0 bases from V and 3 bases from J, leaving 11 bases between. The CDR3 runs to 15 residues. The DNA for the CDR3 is TGCGCCAGCAGCTTGGCCGGACAGTCGACAGATACGCAGTATTTT. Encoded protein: CASSLAGQSTDTQYF.

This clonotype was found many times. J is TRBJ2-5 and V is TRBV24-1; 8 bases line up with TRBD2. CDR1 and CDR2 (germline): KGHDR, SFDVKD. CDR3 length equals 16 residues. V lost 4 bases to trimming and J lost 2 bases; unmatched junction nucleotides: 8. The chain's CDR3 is CATSESGTSTQETQYF. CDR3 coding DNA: TGTGCCACCAGTGAGTCCGGGACTAGTACTCAAGAGACCCAGTACTTC.

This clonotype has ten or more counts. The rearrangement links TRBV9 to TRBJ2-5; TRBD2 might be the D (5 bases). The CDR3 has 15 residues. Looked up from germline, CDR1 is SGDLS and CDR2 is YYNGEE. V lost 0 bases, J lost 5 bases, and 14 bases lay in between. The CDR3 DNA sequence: TGTGCCAGCAGCGTAGATGGGGATTCGGGGGAGACCCAGTACTTC. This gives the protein CASSVDGDSGETQYF.

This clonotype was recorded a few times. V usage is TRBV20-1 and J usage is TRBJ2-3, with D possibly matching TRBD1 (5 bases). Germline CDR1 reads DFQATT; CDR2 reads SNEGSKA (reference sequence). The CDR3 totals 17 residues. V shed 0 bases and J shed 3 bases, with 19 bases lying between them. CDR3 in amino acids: CSARDPLRQGRTDTQYF. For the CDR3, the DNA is TGCAGTGCTAGAGATCCCCTCCGGCAGGGAAGGACAGATACGCAGTATTTT.

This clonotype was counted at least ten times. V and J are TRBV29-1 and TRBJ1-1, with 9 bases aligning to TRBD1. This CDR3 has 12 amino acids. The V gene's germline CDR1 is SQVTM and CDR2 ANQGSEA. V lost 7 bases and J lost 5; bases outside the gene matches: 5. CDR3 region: CSGGQGWTEAFF. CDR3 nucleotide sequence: TGCAGCGGTGGACAGGGGTGGACTGAAGCTTTCTTT.

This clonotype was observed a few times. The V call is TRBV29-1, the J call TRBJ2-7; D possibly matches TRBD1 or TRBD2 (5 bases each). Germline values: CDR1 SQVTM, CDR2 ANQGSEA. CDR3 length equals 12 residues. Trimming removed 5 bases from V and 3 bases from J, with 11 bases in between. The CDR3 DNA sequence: TGCAGCGTTTGGGACCGCAACTACGAGCAGTACTTC. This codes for CSVWDRNYEQYF.

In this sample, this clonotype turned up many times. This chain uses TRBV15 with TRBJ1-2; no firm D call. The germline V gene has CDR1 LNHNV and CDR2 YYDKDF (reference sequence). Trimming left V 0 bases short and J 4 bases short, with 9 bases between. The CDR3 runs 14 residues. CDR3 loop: CATSRERTVYGYTF. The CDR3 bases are TGTGCCACCAGCAGAGAGCGGACGGTCTATGGCTACACCTTC.

CDR3 DNA: TGTGCCACCTCCGACTATTTTCGAGGGACCCAGTACTTC. Its translation: CATSDYFRGTQYF. V usage is TRBV19 and J usage is TRBJ2-5, with a possible D match to TRBD2 (5 bases). Trimming left V 10 bases short and J 7 bases short, with 19 bases between. Per germline, CDR1 LNHDA and CDR2 SQIVND (reference sequence). CDR3 size: 13 residues.

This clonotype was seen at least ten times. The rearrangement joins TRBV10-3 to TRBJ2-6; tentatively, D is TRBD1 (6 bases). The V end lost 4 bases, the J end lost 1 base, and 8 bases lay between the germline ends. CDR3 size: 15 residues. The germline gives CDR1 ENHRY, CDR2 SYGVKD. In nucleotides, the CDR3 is TGTGCCATCAGTGGAGGGACATCTGGGGCCAACGTCCTGACTTTC. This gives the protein CAISGGTSGANVLTF.

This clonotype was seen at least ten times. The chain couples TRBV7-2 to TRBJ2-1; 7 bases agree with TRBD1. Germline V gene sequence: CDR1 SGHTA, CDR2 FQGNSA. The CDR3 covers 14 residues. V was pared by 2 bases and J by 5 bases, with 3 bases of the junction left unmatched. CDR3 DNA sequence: TGTGCCAGCAGCTTAACAGGGGTCCACAATGAGCAGTTCTTC. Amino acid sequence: CASSLTGVHNEQFF.

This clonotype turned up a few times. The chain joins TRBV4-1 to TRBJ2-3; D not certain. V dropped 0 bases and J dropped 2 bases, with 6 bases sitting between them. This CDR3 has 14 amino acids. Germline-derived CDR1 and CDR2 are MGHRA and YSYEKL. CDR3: CASSQDTATDTQYF. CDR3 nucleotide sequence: TGCGCCAGCAGCCAAGATACAGCCACAGATACGCAGTATTTT.

This CDR3 is CASSRRGGARNHEQYF. The DNA of the CDR3 is TGTGCCAGCAGCCGCCGAGGTGGGGCTCGAAATCACGAGCAGTACTTC. The rearrangement joins TRBV3-1 to TRBJ2-7; tentatively, D is TRBD1 (5 bases). Trimming shortened V by 4 bases and J by 5 bases, and 21 bases separated the two germline ends. The CDR3 contains 16 residues. Germline V gene sequence: CDR1 LGHDT, CDR2 YNNKEL (reference sequence).

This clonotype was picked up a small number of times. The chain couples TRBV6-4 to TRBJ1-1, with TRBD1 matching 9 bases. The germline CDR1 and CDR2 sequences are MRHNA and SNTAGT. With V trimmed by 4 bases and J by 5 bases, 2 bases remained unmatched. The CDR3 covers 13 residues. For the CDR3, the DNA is TGTGCCAGCAGTGTCGACAGGGGGACTGAAGCTTTCTTT. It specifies CASSVDRGTEAFF.

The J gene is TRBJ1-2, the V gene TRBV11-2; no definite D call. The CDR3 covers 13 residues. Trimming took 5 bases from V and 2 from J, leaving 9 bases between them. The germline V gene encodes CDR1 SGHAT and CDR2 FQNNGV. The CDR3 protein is CASSVPGNYGYTF. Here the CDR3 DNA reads TGTGCCAGCAGCGTCCCGGGAAACTATGGCTACACCTTC.

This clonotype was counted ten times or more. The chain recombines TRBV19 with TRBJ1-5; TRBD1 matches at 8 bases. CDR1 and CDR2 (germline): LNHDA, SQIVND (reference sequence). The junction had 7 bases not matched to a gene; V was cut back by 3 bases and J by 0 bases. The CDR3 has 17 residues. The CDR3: CASSIRTGINSNQPQHF. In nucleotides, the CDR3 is TGTGCCAGTAGTATCCGGACAGGGATTAATAGCAATCAGCCCCAGCATTTT.

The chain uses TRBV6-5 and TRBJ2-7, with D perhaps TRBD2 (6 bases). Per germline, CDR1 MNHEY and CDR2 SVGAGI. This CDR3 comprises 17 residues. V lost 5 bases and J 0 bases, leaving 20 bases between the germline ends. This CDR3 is CASSHTQSGPSSYEQYF. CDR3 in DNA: TGTGCCAGCAGTCATACCCAAAGCGGGCCCAGCTCCTACGAGCAGTACTTC.